This T cell receptor (beta chain) appears in the sequencing data of a study of blood T cell repertoires in COVID-19. CDR3 size: 16 residues. Germline V gene data show CDR1 as GTSNPN and CDR2 as SVGIG (reference sequence). With V trimmed by 2 bases and J by 5 bases, 8 bases remained unmatched. Only in-frame clones appear in the TCRdb table, and some are missing; sequencing was by immunoSEQ multiplex PCR. The sample has about 230,000 clones; over 75% are singletons. The material sequenced was peripheral blood. The V call is TRBV30, the J call TRBJ2-1; 11 bases align to TRBD2. This clonotype was sampled from a woman older than 75 with acute or convalescent COVID-19. In DNA, the CDR3 is TGTGCCTGGAGTACTAGCGGGAGCGCGAGGGACAATGAGCAGTTCTTC. Protein product: CAWSTSGSARDNEQFF.